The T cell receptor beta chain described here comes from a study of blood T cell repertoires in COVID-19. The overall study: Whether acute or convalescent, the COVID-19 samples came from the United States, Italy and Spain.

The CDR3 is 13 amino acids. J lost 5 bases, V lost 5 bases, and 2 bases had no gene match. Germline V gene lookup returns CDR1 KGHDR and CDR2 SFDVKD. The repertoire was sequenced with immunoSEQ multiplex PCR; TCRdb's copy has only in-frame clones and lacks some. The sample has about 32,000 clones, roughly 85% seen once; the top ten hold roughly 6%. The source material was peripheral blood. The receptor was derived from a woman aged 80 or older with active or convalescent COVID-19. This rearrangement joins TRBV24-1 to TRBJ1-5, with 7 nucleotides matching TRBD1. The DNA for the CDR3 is TGTGCCACCAGTGCAGGGGGGCATCAGCCCCAGCATTTT. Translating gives CATSAGGHQPQHF.